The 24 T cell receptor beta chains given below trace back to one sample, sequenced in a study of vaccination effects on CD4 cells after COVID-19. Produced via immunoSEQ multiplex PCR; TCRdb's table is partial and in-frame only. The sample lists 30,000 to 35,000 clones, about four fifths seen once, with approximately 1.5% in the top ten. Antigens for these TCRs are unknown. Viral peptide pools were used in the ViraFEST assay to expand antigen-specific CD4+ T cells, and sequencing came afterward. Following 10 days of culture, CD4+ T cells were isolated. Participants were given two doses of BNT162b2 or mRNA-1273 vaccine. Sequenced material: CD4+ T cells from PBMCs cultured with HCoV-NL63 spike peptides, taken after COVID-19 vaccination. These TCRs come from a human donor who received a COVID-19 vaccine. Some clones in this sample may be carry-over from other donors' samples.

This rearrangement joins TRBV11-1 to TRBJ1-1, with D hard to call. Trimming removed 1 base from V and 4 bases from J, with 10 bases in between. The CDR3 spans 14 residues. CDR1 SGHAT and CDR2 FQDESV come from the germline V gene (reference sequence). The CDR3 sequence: CASSLGRGSTEAFF. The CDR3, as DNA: TGTGCCAGCAGCTTAGGACGGGGTAGCACTGAAGCTTTCTTT.

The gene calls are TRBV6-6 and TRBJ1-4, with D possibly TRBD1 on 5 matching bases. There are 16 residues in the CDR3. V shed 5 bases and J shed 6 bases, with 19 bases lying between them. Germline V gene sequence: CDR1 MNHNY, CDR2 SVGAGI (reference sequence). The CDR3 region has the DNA TGTGCCAGCAGTCAAATCGCGACAGCAGTCTATGAAAAACTGTTTTTT. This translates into CASSQIATAVYEKLFF.

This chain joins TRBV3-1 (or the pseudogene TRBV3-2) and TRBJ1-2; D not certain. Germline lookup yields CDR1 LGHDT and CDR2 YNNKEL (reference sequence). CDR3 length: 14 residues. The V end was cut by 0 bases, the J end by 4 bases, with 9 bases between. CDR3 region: CASSQDGRSYGYTF. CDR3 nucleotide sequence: TGTGCCAGCAGCCAAGATGGCAGGAGCTATGGCTACACCTTC.

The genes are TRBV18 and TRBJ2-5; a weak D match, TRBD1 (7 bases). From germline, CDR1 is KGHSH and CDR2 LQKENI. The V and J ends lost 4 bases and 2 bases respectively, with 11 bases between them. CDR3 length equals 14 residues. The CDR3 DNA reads TGTGCCAGCTCACGCGGGGACAGTCAAGAGACCCAGTACTTC. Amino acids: CASSRGDSQETQYF.

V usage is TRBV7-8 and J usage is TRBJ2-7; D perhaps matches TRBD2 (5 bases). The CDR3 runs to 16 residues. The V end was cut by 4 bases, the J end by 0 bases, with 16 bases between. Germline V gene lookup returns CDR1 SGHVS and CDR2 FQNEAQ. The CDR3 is CASSSRVGVSSYEQYV. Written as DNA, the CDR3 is TGTGCCAGCAGCTCAAGGGTCGGGGTAAGCTCCTACGAGCAGTACGTC.

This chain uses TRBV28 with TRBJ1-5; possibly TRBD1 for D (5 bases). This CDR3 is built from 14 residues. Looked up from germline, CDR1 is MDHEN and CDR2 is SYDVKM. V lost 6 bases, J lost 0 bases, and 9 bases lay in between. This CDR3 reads CASRQVPSNQPQHF. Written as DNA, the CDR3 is TGTGCCAGCAGACAGGTACCTAGCAATCAGCCCCAGCATTTT.

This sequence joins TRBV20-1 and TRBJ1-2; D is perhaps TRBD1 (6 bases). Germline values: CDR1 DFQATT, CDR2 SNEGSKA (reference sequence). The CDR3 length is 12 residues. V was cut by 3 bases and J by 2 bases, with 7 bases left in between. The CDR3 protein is CSASQGNYGYTF. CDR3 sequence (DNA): TGCAGTGCTAGTCAGGGGAACTATGGCTACACCTTC.

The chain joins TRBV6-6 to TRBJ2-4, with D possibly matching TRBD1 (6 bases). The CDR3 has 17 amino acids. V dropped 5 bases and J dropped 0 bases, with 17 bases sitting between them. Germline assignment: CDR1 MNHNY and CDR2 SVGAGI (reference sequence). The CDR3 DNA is TGTGCCAGCAGTCGCATCCCCGGGACACCAGCCAAAAACATTCAGTACTTC. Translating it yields CASSRIPGTPAKNIQYF.

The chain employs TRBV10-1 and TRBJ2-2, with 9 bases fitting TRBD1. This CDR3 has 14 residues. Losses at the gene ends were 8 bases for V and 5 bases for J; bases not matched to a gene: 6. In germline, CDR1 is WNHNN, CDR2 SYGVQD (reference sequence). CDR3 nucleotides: TGCGCCAGCTCACAGGGGGCCGGGACCGGGGAGCTGTTTTTT. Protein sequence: CASSQGAGTGELFF.

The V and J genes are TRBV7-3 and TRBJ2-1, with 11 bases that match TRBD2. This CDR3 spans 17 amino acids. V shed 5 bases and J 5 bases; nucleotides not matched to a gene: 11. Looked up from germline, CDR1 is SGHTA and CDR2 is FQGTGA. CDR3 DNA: TGTGCCAGCAGCAACTCCGAGACTAGCGGGGTCCACAATGAGCAGTTCTTC. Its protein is CASSNSETSGVHNEQFF.

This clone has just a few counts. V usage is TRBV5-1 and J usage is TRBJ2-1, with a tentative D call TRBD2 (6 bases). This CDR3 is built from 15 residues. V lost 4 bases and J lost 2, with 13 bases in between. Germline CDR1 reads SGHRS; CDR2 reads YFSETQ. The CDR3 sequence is CASSSDGGTYNEQFF. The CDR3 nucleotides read TGCGCCAGCAGCAGTGACGGCGGGACCTACAATGAGCAGTTCTTC.

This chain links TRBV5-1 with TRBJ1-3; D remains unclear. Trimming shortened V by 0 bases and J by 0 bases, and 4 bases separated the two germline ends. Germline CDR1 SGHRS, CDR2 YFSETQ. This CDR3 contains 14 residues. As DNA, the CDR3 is TGCGCCAGCAGCTTGGGAGGCTCTGGAAACACCATATATTTT. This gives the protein CASSLGGSGNTIYF.

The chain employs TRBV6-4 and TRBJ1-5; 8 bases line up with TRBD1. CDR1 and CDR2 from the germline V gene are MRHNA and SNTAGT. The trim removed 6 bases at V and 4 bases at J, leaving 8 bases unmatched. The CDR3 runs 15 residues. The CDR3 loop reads CASRDRVPRNQPQHF. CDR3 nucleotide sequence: TGTGCCAGCAGGGACAGGGTCCCTCGTAATCAGCCCCAGCATTTT.

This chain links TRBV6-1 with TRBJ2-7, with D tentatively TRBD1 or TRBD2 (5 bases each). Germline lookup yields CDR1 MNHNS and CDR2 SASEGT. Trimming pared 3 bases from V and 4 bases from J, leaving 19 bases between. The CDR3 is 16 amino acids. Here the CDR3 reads CASSEPNWGTRYEQYV. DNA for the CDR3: TGTGCCAGCAGTGAGCCTAATTGGGGGACGAGGTACGAGCAGTACGTC.

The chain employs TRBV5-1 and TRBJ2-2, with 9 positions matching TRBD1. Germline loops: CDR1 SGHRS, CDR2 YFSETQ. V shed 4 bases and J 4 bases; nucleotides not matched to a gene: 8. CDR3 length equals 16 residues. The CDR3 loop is CASSPGQGSRTGELFF. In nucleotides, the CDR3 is TGCGCCAGCAGCCCGGGACAGGGTAGCCGCACCGGGGAGCTGTTTTTT.

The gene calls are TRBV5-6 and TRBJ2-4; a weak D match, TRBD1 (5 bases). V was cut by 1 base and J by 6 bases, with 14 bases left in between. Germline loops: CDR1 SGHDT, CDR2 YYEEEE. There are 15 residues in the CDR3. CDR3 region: CASSLPGISGNIQYF. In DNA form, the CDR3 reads TGTGCCAGCAGCTTGCCAGGGATCTCCGGAAACATTCAGTACTTC. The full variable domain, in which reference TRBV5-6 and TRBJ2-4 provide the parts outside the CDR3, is DAGVTQSPTHLIKTRGQQVTLRCSPKSGHDTVSWYQQALGQGPQFIFQYYEEEERQRGNFPDRFSGHQFPNYSSELNVNALLLGDSALYLCASSLPGISGNIQYFGAGTRLSVL.

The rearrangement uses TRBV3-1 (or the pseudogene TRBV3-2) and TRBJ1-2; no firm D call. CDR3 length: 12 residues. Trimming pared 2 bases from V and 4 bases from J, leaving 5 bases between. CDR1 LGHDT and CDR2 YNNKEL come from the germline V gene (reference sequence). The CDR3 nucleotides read TGTGCCAGCAGCCAAAACGTCTATGGCTACACCTTC. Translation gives CASSQNVYGYTF.

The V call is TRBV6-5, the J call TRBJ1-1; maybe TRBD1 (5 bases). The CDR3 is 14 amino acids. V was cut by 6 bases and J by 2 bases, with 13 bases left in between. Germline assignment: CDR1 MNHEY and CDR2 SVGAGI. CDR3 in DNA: TGTGCCAGCAGCTCAGGGATTTTCAACACTGAAGCTTTCTTT. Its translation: CASSSGIFNTEAFF.

CDR3 nucleotide sequence: TGCGCCAGCAGACTCCGACAGGGAGGGTCGGAGACCCAGTACTTC. Amino acid sequence: CASRLRQGGSETQYF. The chain links TRBV4-1 to TRBJ2-5; D could derive from TRBD1 or TRBD2 (7 bases each). The CDR3 runs to 15 residues. The germline V gene encodes CDR1 MGHRA and CDR2 YSYEKL. The V end was cut by 6 bases, the J end by 5 bases, with 19 bases between.

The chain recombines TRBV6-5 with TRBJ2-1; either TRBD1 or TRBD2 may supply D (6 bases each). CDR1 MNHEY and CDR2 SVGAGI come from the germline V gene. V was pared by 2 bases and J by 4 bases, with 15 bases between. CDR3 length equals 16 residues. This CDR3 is CASSYNRGGGYNEQFF. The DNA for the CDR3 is TGTGCCAGCAGTTACAACCGAGGGGGAGGTTACAATGAGCAGTTCTTC.

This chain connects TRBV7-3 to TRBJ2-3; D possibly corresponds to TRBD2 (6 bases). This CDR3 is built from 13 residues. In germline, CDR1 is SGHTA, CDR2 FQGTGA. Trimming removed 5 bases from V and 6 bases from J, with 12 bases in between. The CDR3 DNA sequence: TGTGCCAGCAGCCCGGAGGGACTGGATACGCAGTATTTT. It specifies CASSPEGLDTQYF.

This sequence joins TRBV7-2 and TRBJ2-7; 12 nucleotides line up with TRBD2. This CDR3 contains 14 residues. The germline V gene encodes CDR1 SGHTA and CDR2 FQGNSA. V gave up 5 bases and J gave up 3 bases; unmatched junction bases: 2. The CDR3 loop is CASSASGGVYEQYV. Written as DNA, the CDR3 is TGTGCCAGCAGCGCTAGCGGGGGGGTCTACGAGCAGTACGTC.

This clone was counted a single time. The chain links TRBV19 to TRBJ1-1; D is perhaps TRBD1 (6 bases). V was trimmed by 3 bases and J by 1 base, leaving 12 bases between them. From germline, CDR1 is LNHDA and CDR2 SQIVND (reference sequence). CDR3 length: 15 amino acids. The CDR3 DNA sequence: TGTGCCAGTAGTATGGCGGGGGCAACGAACACTGAAGCTTTCTTT. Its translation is CASSMAGATNTEAFF.

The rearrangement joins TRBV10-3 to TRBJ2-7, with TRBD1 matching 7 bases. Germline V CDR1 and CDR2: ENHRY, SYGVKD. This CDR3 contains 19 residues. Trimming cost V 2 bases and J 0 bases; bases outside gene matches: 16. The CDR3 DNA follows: TGTGCCATCAGTGAGCGGAGCAGGGGGAAAATACAGAGCTCCTACGAGCAGTACGTC. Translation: CAISERSRGKIQSSYEQYV.